Listed below are T cell receptor beta chains from one sample, sequenced in a study of T cell responses to AZD1222 COVID-19 vaccine. Data came from immunoSEQ multiplex PCR; TCRdb stores just in-frame clones and leaves some out. The table shows about 130,000 clones, with over 90% occurring only once. The sequences come from peripheral blood, collected on day 0 of AZD1222 vaccination. The source is an adult in good health. Each CDR3 is given with its conserved first and last residue. A D gene is named only where the DNA matches it firmly. Clone size is given for some rows only: seen once, a few or many times, or a class if the clone is expanded.

>TRBV19|.|TRBD1|TRBJ1-2
TGTGCCAGTAGGCGGTTCTGGGACAGGGCCCATGGCTACACCTTC
CASRRFWDRAHGYTF
>TRBV7-5|.|.|TRBJ1-2
TGTGCCAGAAGCTTAGTGTTTTTTTCTGGCCAGCTTAACTATGGCTACACCTTC
CARSLVFFSGQLNYGYTF
>TRBV9|.|TRBD1|TRBJ1-2
TGTGCCAGCAGCGTTGCGGGCAGGGGGAACTATGGCTACACCTTC
CASSVAGRGNYGYTF
>TRBV30|.|TRBD2|TRBJ2-7
TGTGCCTGGCTACCCCGGCGACTAGCGGGGGGGCCTTCGGTCTACGAGCAGTACTTC
CAWLPRRLAGGPSVYEQYF
>TRBV7-8|.|TRBD1|TRBJ1-2
TGTGCCAGCAGCTTAGAAGGGGGCGGCTACACCTTC
CASSLEGGGYTF
>TRBV2|.|.|TRBJ2-3
TGTGCCAGCAGTGGGACGAGGGGGGCAATCACAGATACGCAGTATTTT
CASSGTRGAITDTQYF
>TRBV7-2|.|TRBD1|TRBJ2-2
TGTGCCAGCATCGATACAGGGGGGCCGGTCACCGGGGAGCTGTTTTTT
CASIDTGGPVTGELFF
>TRBV9|.|.|TRBJ2-3
TGTGCCAGCAGCGTAGGTCAGCGGGCGTTCGGAGATACGCAGTATTTT
CASSVGQRAFGDTQYF
>TRBV12-5|.|.|TRBJ1-2
TGTGCTAGTGAAAAAGGGGGGGCCGCCTATGGCTACACCTTC
CASEKGGAAYGYTF
>TRBV29-1|.|.|TRBJ1-1
TGCAGCGTTGTAGGGGCGAACACTGAAGCTTTCTTT
CSVVGANTEAFF
>TRBV10-1|.|.|TRBJ1-3
TGCGCCAGCAGTGATCCGGGAACAGGAAACACCATATATTTT
CASSDPGTGNTIYF
>TRBV20-1|.|.|TRBJ2-1
TGCAGTGCTAGAGACCGGAGTGAGCAGTTCTTC
CSARDRSEQFF
>TRBV7-2|.|.|TRBJ1-1
TGTGCCAGCAGCTTAAACGCACCCTATCCCAACACTGAAGCTTTCTTT
CASSLNAPYPNTEAFF
>TRBV5-5|.|.|TRBJ1-1
TGTGCCAGCAGCGGCAGGGTCGTGAACACTGAAGCTTTCTTT
CASSGRVVNTEAFF
>TRBV14|.|.|TRBJ2-7
TGTGCCAGCAGCCCTTTGGGCGGCGACAAGGGGCAGTACTTC
CASSPLGGDKGQYF
>TRBV30|.|TRBD1|TRBJ1-5
TGTGCCTGCACCCTAGGACAGGGGTACAATCAGCCCCAGCATTTT
CACTLGQGYNQPQHF
>TRBV4-2|.|.|TRBJ2-7
TGTGCCAGCAGCCAAGCCGGGGCGGAGGCGGGCTCCTACGAGCAGTACTTC
CASSQAGAEAGSYEQYF
>TRBV20-1|.|.|TRBJ1-2
TGCAGTGTTGGGGTCGGCTATGGCTACACCTTC
CSVGVGYGYTF
>TRBV10-3|.|.|TRBJ1-6
TGTGCCATCGGAGGTCCCGCTCAGGGTTCGAGTAATTCACCCCTCCACTTT
CAIGGPAQGSSNSPLHF
>TRBV13|once|.|TRBJ1-5
TGTGCCAGCAGCCAAGGGACGGGCGGCAATCAGCCCCAGCATTTT
CASSQGTGGNQPQHF
>TRBV3-1/TRBV3-2|.|.|TRBJ1-1
TGTGCCAGCAGCCAATGGGGGACGGGCAGCTCCCTCACTGAAGCTTTCTTT
CASSQWGTGSSLTEAFF
>TRBV3-1/TRBV3-2|.|.|TRBJ1-2
TGTGCCAGCAGCCACGGACCCGAATCTGGCTACACCTTC
CASSHGPESGYTF
>TRBV12-5|.|.|TRBJ1-1
TGTGCTAGTGGTTTGTGGGCTGAAGCTTTCTTT
CASGLWAEAFF
>TRBV3-1/TRBV3-2|.|TRBD2|TRBJ2-7
TGTGCCAGCAGCCAATGGGACTACCAGGGTATGGGGCAGTACTTC
CASSQWDYQGMGQYF
>TRBV5-1|.|.|TRBJ2-2
TGCGCCAGCAGCTTACTAGCCGGGACACAGAACACCGGGGAGCTGTTTTTT
CASSLLAGTQNTGELFF
>TRBV18|.|.|TRBJ1-1
TGTGCCAGCTCCCTTTTGGGACGCACTGAAGCTTTCTTT
CASSLLGRTEAFF
>TRBV9|.|.|TRBJ1-2
TGTGCCAGCAGTGCTAACCCGGGTCCGACTAACTATGGCTACACCTTC
CASSANPGPTNYGYTF
>TRBV4-2|.|.|TRBJ2-7
TGTGCCAGCAGCCAAGATTGGGGGGACAGAGCCTACGAGCAGTACTTC
CASSQDWGDRAYEQYF
>TRBV9|once|.|TRBJ2-5
TGTGCCAGCAGCGTAGAAGGGGATCCTGGGGAGACCCAGTACTTC
CASSVEGDPGETQYF
>TRBV13|.|TRBD1|TRBJ1-1
TGTGCCAGCAGCTTAGTCGTGGGACAGATGAACACTGAAGCTTTCTTT
CASSLVVGQMNTEAFF
>TRBV11-2|once|.|TRBJ1-1
TGTGCCAGCAGCTTAGGAGGACATTACACTGAAGCTTTCTTT
CASSLGGHYTEAFF
>TRBV3-1/TRBV3-2|.|.|TRBJ2-5
TGTGCCAGCAGCCAAGGGACACTTCGTCCAACCACAAAGGAGACCCAGTACTTC
CASSQGTLRPTTKETQYF
>TRBV6-5|.|.|TRBJ1-2
TGTGCCAGCAGCCCGCTCGGGATTAACTATGGCTACACCTTC
CASSPLGINYGYTF
>TRBV14|.|.|TRBJ2-7
TGTGCCAGCAGCCCACATGTCGGCAGCCAGTCCTACGAGCAGTACTTC
CASSPHVGSQSYEQYF
>TRBV6-5|.|.|TRBJ1-1
TGTGCCAGCAGTTACTCTTCGGGATGGAATACTGAAGCTTTCTTT
CASSYSSGWNTEAFF
>TRBV5-1|.|TRBD1|TRBJ2-7
TGCGCCAGCAGCCCAGGACAGGGGTTCCACGAGCAGTACTTC
CASSPGQGFHEQYF
>TRBV6-5|.|.|TRBJ1-4
TGTGCCAGCACCGTCTCAACTAATGAAAAACTGTTTTTT
CASTVSTNEKLFF
>TRBV3-1/TRBV3-2|.|.|TRBJ1-1
TGTGCCAGCAGCCAAGATAGGGGTTGGGCTGAAGCTTTCTTT
CASSQDRGWAEAFF
>TRBV9|once|.|TRBJ1-5
TGTGCCAGCAGCCCCCTTGGGTCTAGCAATCAGCCCCAGCATTTT
CASSPLGSSNQPQHF
>TRBV5-6|.|TRBD1|TRBJ2-1
TGTGCCAGCAGCTCCCCGGGACAGGGGACGAATGAGCAGTTCTTC
CASSSPGQGTNEQFF
>TRBV9|once|TRBD1|TRBJ1-2
TGTGCCAGCAGCAAAACGACAGGGACGGAAGGCTACACCTTC
CASSKTTGTEGYTF
>TRBV7-9|.|.|TRBJ2-3
TGTGCCAGCAGCTTAGCGGGGACCACAGATACGCAGTATTTT
CASSLAGTTDTQYF
>TRBV10-2|.|TRBD1|TRBJ2-7
TGCGCCAGCAGTGAGAGGGGACAGGTTAACTACGAGCAGTACTTC
CASSERGQVNYEQYF
>TRBV5-1|.|.|TRBJ1-1
TGCGCCAGCAGCTTGAAGGGAATAACTGAAGCTTTCTTT
CASSLKGITEAFF
>TRBV6-5|few|TRBD1|TRBJ1-1
TGTGCCAGCAGTTTAAACAGGGGTTTCACTGAAGCTTTCTTT
CASSLNRGFTEAFF
>TRBV20-1|.|TRBD1|TRBJ1-2
TGCAGTGCTCCGGGACAGGATAGCTACACCTTC
CSAPGQDSYTF
>TRBV5-1|.|.|TRBJ1-2
TGCGCCAGCAGCCTCGTTGGAGTAGGGGGACCAGCTAACTATGGCTACACCTTC
CASSLVGVGGPANYGYTF
>TRBV18|.|.|TRBJ1-2
TGTGCCAGCTCACCATCAGGGGAGTGGGGCTACACCTTC
CASSPSGEWGYTF
>TRBV6-5|few|.|TRBJ1-6
TGTGCCAGCAGCGAGGGATTTTCACCCCTCCACTTT
CASSEGFSPLHF
>TRBV13|.|.|TRBJ2-1
TGTGCCAGCAGCATCCTCAACAATGAGCAGTTCTTC
CASSILNNEQFF
>TRBV5-1|.|TRBD1|TRBJ1-2
TGCGCCAGCAGCTTGGTCTGGACAGGGGGCGGATTGCCGGGTGGCTACACCTTC
CASSLVWTGGGLPGGYTF
>TRBV14|.|.|TRBJ1-2
TGTGCCAGCAGCCACTGGAAGGACAGTGGATATGGCTACACCTTC
CASSHWKDSGYGYTF
>TRBV3-1/TRBV3-2|.|TRBD1|TRBJ1-2
TGTGCCAGCAGCCATCACTCGGGACAGGGAGACTATGGCTACACCTTC
CASSHHSGQGDYGYTF
>TRBV9|.|.|TRBJ2-1
TGTGCCAGCAGCGTAAATCGTCGCCTTGGGAAAGGGTCCCATGAGCAGTTCTTC
CASSVNRRLGKGSHEQFF
>TRBV5-6|.|.|TRBJ1-5
TGTGCCAGCAGCTTCGGCGGGCTATATAGCAATCAGCCCCAGCATTTT
CASSFGGLYSNQPQHF
>TRBV28|.|TRBD1|TRBJ1-4
TGTGCCAGCAGAAACCGGGACAGGGGTATGAAAAAACTGTTTTTT
CASRNRDRGMKKLFF
>TRBV12-3/TRBV12-4|once|.|TRBJ1-1
TGTGCCAGCACCACGGAGAACACTGAAGCTTTCTTT
CASTTENTEAFF
>TRBV10-3|.|.|TRBJ1-3
TGTGCCATCATTGAGGACAAGGCAGGAAACACCATATATTTT
CAIIEDKAGNTIYF
>TRBV27|.|.|TRBJ2-1
TGTGCCAGCAGTACCCGGGACGGAACTTACTACAATGAGCAGTTCTTC
CASSTRDGTYYNEQFF